The 21 T cell receptor beta chains below come from one sample, sequenced in a study of blood T cell repertoires in COVID-19. The assay was immunoSEQ multiplex PCR, and TCRdb's table has in-frame clones only and misses some. The sample carries almost 250,000 clones, 85% to 90% recorded once. The sequencing sample was made of PBMCs or T cells enriched from blood (not recorded which). These receptors all stem from a woman aged 30 to 39 who had recovered from COVID-19.

The J gene is TRBJ1-1, the V gene TRBV3-1 (or the pseudogene TRBV3-2); 11 bases are shared with TRBD1. J gave up 4 bases and V 4 bases, and 5 bases lay outside the gene matches. Germline CDR1 and CDR2: LGHDT and YNNKEL (reference sequence). CDR3 length: 15 amino acids. As DNA, the CDR3 is TGTGCCAGCAGCCGATCGGGACAGGGGGTCACTGAAGCTTTCTTT. Translation: CASSRSGQGVTEAFF.

The rearrangement joins TRBV11-2 to TRBJ1-1; 8 positions agree with TRBD1. V was pared by 5 bases and J by 8 bases, with 10 bases of the junction left unmatched. Germline CDR1 is SGHAT and CDR2 is FQNNGV. The CDR3 runs 14 residues. CDR3 sequence: CASSGGPGGWEAFF. In nucleotides, the CDR3 is TGTGCCAGCAGCGGGGGGCCAGGGGGCTGGGAAGCTTTCTTT.

J is TRBJ1-1 and V is TRBV4-1; D unresolved. CDR3 length equals 12 residues. Per germline, CDR1 MGHRA and CDR2 YSYEKL. V lost 0 bases, J lost 4 bases, and 3 bases lay in between. CDR3 in amino acids: CASSQDRTEAFF. The CDR3 bases are TGCGCCAGCAGCCAAGATCGCACTGAAGCTTTCTTT.

In its sample, this clone was seen once. V gene TRBV5-4 combines with J gene TRBJ2-1; TRBD2 matches 11 bases. Germline CDR1 and CDR2: SGHNT and YYREEE (reference sequence). The V and J ends lost 4 bases and 4 bases, in that order; junction bases with no gene match: 4. The CDR3 contains 15 residues. This chain's CDR3 is CASSPGTSGYNEQFF. The CDR3 region has the DNA TGTGCCAGCAGCCCCGGGACTAGCGGATACAATGAGCAGTTCTTC.

The chain uses TRBV5-6 and TRBJ1-2; 7 nucleotides match TRBD1. The CDR3 extends over 16 amino acids. Germline lookup yields CDR1 SGHDT and CDR2 YYEEEE. The J segment lost 4 bases and the V segment lost 0 bases, leaving 9 bases of the junction unmatched. CDR3 protein: CASSLVKGTDIYGYTF. The CDR3 DNA sequence: TGTGCCAGCAGCTTGGTGAAAGGGACAGACATCTATGGCTACACCTTC.

The rearrangement uses TRBV20-1 and TRBJ2-1; 7 nucleotides align to TRBD2. The CDR3 is 14 residues long. CDR1 is DFQATT, CDR2 SNEGSKA, per germline (reference sequence). With V trimmed by 3 bases and J by 10 bases, 12 bases remained unmatched. CDR3 sequence: CSASKGGSVDEQFF. CDR3 in DNA: TGCAGTGCTAGTAAAGGCGGGAGTGTGGACGAGCAGTTCTTC.

The chain uses TRBV3-1 (or the pseudogene TRBV3-2) and TRBJ2-5; maybe TRBD2 (5 bases). V dropped 1 base and J dropped 4 bases, with 10 bases sitting between them. Per the germline V gene, CDR1 is LGHDT and CDR2 is YNNKEL (reference sequence). The CDR3 contains 14 residues. Written as DNA, the CDR3 is TGTGCCAGCAGCCAAGCGGCGGGTGGAGAGACCCAGTACTTC. Translation gives CASSQAAGGETQYF.

The sample holds one count of this clone. This chain uses TRBV18 with TRBJ1-1; no clear D. Germline-derived CDR1 and CDR2 are KGHSH and LQKENI. This CDR3 contains 14 residues. Trimming cost V 0 bases and J 3 bases, with 8 bases left between them. CDR3 in DNA: TGTGCCAGCTCACCACCAAAGCGGTACACTGAAGCTTTCTTT. Amino acids: CASSPPKRYTEAFF.

This clone was recorded once. CDR3 bases: TGTGCCAGCAGTTACGGGACAGGGACATCGGCTTTCTTT. Translated: CASSYGTGTSAFF. The chain combines TRBV6-5 with TRBJ1-1; 9 bases are shared with TRBD1. Unmatched junction bases numbered 6, after V lost 2 bases and J lost 11 bases. The length of the CDR3 is 13 residues. Looked up from germline, CDR1 is MNHEY and CDR2 is SVGAGI.

In this sample, this clone turned up a few times. This chain connects TRBV19 to TRBJ1-4; TRBD1 matches 9 bases. The CDR3 covers 16 residues. The V and J ends lost 10 bases and 0 bases, in that order; junction bases with no gene match: 9. Looked up from germline, CDR1 is LNHDA and CDR2 is SQIVND (reference sequence). The CDR3 DNA reads TGTGCCACCCACCGGCGACAGGGGGCAACTAATGAAAAACTGTTTTTT. Its translation is CATHRRQGATNEKLFF.

The gene calls are TRBV4-3 and TRBJ2-5; D gene uncertain. The CDR3 has 13 amino acids. V was trimmed by 1 base and J by 2 bases, leaving 5 bases between them. Germline V gene data show CDR1 as LGHNA and CDR2 as YSLEER. CDR3 bases: TGCGCCAGCAGCCAAGGGCAGCAAGAGACCCAGTACTTC. Amino acid sequence: CASSQGQQETQYF.

The chain employs TRBV28 and TRBJ2-1; D is ambiguous. V lost 2 bases and J lost 2, with 13 bases in between. The germline gives CDR1 MDHEN, CDR2 SYDVKM. The CDR3 contains 16 residues. CDR3: CASSLTDGRTYNEQFF. CDR3 nucleotides: TGTGCCAGCAGTTTAACAGACGGCCGCACCTACAATGAGCAGTTCTTC.

The chain recombines TRBV28 with TRBJ2-7, with D perhaps matching TRBD2 (6 bases). There are 13 residues in the CDR3. Germline V gives CDR1 MDHEN, CDR2 SYDVKM. The V and J ends lost 4 bases and 6 bases respectively, with 13 bases between them. CDR3 sequence: CASSYHQGGEQYF. CDR3 DNA sequence: TGTGCCAGCAGTTATCATCAGGGAGGCGAGCAGTACTTC.

The V gene is TRBV18, the J gene TRBJ2-7; D not certain. Trimming removed 0 bases at V and 2 bases at J, with 5 bases between. This CDR3 is built from 13 residues. CDR1 is KGHSH and CDR2 is LQKENI in the germline V gene. CDR3: CASSPPAAYEQYF. The CDR3 DNA reads as TGTGCCAGCTCACCACCTGCAGCCTACGAGCAGTACTTC.

The chain uses TRBV5-4 and TRBJ2-2; 8 bases match TRBD2. The ends lost 1 base at V and 5 bases at J; junction bases unmatched: 10. The germline V gene encodes CDR1 SGHNT and CDR2 YYREEE (reference sequence). This CDR3 contains 17 residues. CDR3 sequence: CASSLIGKRERTGELFF. Here the CDR3 DNA reads TGTGCCAGCAGCTTGATCGGCAAGCGGGAGCGGACCGGGGAGCTGTTTTTT.

About this clone itself: The junction departs from germline at one end; a sequencing error may be responsible. This sequence joins TRBV15 and TRBJ2-7; 8 bases fit TRBD2. This CDR3 is 13 amino acids long. The germline V gene has CDR1 LNHNV and CDR2 YYDKDF (reference sequence). DNA of the CDR3: TGTGCCACCAGCAGAGATGGTAGCGGGACGAGCAACTTC. Amino acid sequence: CATSRDGSGTSNF.

The V call is TRBV29-1, the J call TRBJ2-1, with D perhaps TRBD1 (5 bases). Germline CDR1 is SQVTM and CDR2 is ANQGSEA. Trimming took 5 bases from V and 5 from J, leaving 16 bases between them. The length of the CDR3 is 14 residues. For the CDR3, the DNA is TGCAGCGTTCGGACATTCACTCGCCACAATGAGCAGTTCTTC. As protein: CSVRTFTRHNEQFF.

The count of this clone is one. The rearrangement joins TRBV6-5 to TRBJ1-5, with unresolved D. V lost 7 bases to trimming and J lost 1 base, with 8 bases between them. The V gene's germline CDR1 is MNHEY and CDR2 SVGAGI. The CDR3 totals 13 residues. Here the CDR3 DNA reads TGTGCCAGCATGAGGGAGAGCAATCAGCCCCAGCATTTT. This sequence encodes CASMRESNQPQHF.

V usage is TRBV5-1 and J usage is TRBJ1-2, with D tentatively TRBD1 (5 bases). The CDR3 consists of 16 residues. In germline, CDR1 is SGHRS, CDR2 YFSETQ. V shed 3 bases and J shed 7 bases, with 22 bases lying between them. The chain's CDR3 is CASSSDSGELVRGYTF. In DNA form, the CDR3 reads TGCGCCAGCAGCTCCGACAGTGGTGAATTGGTCCGTGGCTACACCTTC.

The chain couples TRBV6-2 or TRBV6-3 to TRBJ2-3, with a weak D call TRBD2 (5 bases). The germline V gene has CDR1 MNHEY and CDR2 SVGEGT. The CDR3 is 17 residues long. Trimming removed 4 bases from V and 2 bases from J, with 19 bases in between. Here the CDR3 DNA reads TGTGCCAGCAGTTCCCTACTATCGGGATTGGTCACAGATACGCAGTATTTT. Protein product: CASSSLLSGLVTDTQYF.

The CDR3 spells CASSLGTSRRPDTQYF. The CDR3 nucleotides are TGCGCCAGCAGCCTAGGGACTAGCCGAAGGCCAGATACGCAGTATTTT. The chain links TRBV4-1 to TRBJ2-3; 9 bases match TRBD2. V dropped 4 bases and J dropped 4; count of bases not matched to a gene: 9. Germline V lookup: CDR1 MGHRA, CDR2 YSYEKL. The CDR3 has 16 residues.